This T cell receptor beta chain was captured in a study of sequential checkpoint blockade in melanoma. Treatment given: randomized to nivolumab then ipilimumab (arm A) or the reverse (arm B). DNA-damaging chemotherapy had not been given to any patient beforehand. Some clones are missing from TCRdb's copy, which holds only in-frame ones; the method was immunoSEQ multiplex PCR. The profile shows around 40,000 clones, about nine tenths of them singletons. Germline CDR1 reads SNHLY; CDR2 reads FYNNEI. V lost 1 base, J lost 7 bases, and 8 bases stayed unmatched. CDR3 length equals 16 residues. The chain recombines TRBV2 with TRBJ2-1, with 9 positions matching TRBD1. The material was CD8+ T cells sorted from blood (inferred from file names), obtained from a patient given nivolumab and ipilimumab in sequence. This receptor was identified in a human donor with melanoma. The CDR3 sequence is CASSEERDRAWNEQFF. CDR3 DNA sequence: TGTGCCAGCAGTGAAGAGAGGGACAGGGCTTGGAATGAGCAGTTCTTC.